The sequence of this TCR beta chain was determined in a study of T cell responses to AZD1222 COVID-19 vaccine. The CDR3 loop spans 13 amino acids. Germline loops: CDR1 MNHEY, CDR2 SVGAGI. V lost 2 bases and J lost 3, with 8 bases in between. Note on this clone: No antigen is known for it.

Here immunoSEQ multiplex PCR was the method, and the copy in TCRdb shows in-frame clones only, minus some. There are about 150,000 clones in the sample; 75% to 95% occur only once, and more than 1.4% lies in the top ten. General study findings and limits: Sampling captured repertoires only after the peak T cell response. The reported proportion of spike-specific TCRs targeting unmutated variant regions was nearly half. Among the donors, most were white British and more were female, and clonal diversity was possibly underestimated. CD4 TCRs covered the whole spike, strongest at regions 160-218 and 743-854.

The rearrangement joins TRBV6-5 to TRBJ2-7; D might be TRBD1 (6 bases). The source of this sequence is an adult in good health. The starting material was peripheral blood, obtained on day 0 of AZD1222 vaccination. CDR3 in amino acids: CASSYEGVYEQYF. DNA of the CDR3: TGTGCCAGCAGTTACGAGGGGGTCTACGAGCAGTACTTC.